The 13 T cell receptor beta chains below all came from one sample that was sequenced in a study of identical twins. TCRdb reanalysed the 5' RACE reads using MiXCR and keeps one entry per CDR3 protein. The table lists around 650,000 distinct CDR3 sequences, 7% to 7.5% of them singletons. The same specimen was also included in a second study, on yellow fever vaccine responses in identical twins.

The specimen was PBMCs. The receptors come from a woman aged 18-29 years in good health.

The sample holds a few counts of this clonotype. The chain is built from TRBV7-9 and TRBJ1-2; D might be TRBD1 (6 bases). V lost 11 bases and J 4 bases, leaving 11 bases between the germline ends. The CDR3 is made up of 11 amino acids. Germline values: CDR1 SEHNR, CDR2 FQNEAQ (reference sequence). The CDR3 reads CAGQGLYGYTF. The CDR3 nucleotides are TGTGCCGGGCAGGGGCTCTATGGCTACACCTTC.

This clonotype has a count of ten or more. The CDR3 DNA reads as TGCGCCAGCATGGAGTACAATGAGCAGTTCTTC. Translated, it gives CASMEYNEQFF. The rearrangement uses TRBV5-1 and TRBJ2-1, with D unclear. The CDR3 sequence is 11 residues long. Germline V gene lookup returns CDR1 SGHRS and CDR2 YFSETQ. The V end was cut by 6 bases, the J end by 4 bases, with 5 bases between.

Many counts were recorded for this clonotype. The V gene is TRBV7-9, the J gene TRBJ1-1; D may be TRBD1 (5 bases). Trimming pared 3 bases from V and 11 bases from J, leaving 25 bases between. The CDR3 has 16 amino acids. Germline-derived CDR1 and CDR2 are SEHNR and FQNEAQ (reference sequence). CDR3 loop: CASSFVGARIGLEAFF. The DNA for the CDR3 is TGTGCCAGCAGCTTTGTTGGGGCTCGGATAGGACTTGAGGCTTTCTTT.

This clonotype has a handful of counts. The chain employs TRBV4-1 and TRBJ1-4; D not resolved. This CDR3 has 13 residues. The V gene's germline CDR1 is MGHRA and CDR2 YSYEKL. V was shortened by 6 bases and J by 8 bases, with 13 bases between the two germline ends. CDR3 protein: CASSKVTEEKLFF. In DNA, the CDR3 is TGCGCCAGCAGTAAGGTCACAGAAGAAAAACTGTTTTTT.

There are a few counts of this clonotype. The chain carries TRBV6-5 and TRBJ1-1; the match to TRBD1 covers 9 bases. The V segment lost 2 bases and the J segment 1 base; nucleotides outside the gene matches: 2. CDR3 size: 15 residues. The germline V gene has CDR1 MNHEY and CDR2 SVGAGI. The CDR3, as DNA: TGTGCCAGCAGTTACCCGGGACAGGGGAACACTGAAGCTTTCTTT. This gives the protein CASSYPGQGNTEAFF.

Here the CDR3 reads CASSLLGSLNTEAFF. The CDR3 region has the DNA TGTGCCAGCAGCTTACTCGGGTCCTTGAACACTGAAGCTTTCTTT. The rearrangement links TRBV7-9 to TRBJ1-1; D unresolved. V was trimmed by 2 bases and J by 0 bases, leaving 10 bases between them. Germline CDR1 SEHNR, CDR2 FQNEAQ (reference sequence). The CDR3 is made up of 15 amino acids.

The V and J genes are TRBV3-1 and TRBJ2-7; TRBD1 matches at 10 bases. This CDR3 comprises 17 residues. CDR1 is LGHDT, CDR2 YNNKEL, per germline (reference sequence). Trimming at V came to 1 base and at J to 4 bases, leaving 10 bases not matched to a gene. DNA for the CDR3: TGTGCCAGCAGCCAAGTGACTTCGAGGACAGGGGGTTACGAGCAGTACTTC. It is translated as CASSQVTSRTGGYEQYF.

This chain uses TRBV5-1 with TRBJ2-1, with a tentative D call TRBD1 (6 bases). The germline CDR1 and CDR2 sequences are SGHRS and YFSETQ. This CDR3 is 15 amino acids long. Trimming shortened V by 1 base and J by 4 bases, and 12 bases separated the two germline ends. This chain's CDR3 is CASSLTGFEYNEQFF. Written as DNA, the CDR3 is TGCGCCAGCAGCTTGACAGGGTTTGAATACAATGAGCAGTTCTTC.

This clonotype has a count of ten or more. The chain recombines TRBV29-1 with TRBJ2-1, with 11 positions matching TRBD2. This CDR3 has 14 amino acids. J gave up 7 bases and V 2 bases, and 4 bases lay outside the gene matches. Germline assignment: CDR1 SQVTM and CDR2 ANQGSEA. In nucleotides, the CDR3 is TGCAGCGTTGAAAAACGACTAGCGGGGAATGAGCAGTTCTTC. As protein: CSVEKRLAGNEQFF.

CDR3 region: CASSSRDHYEQYV. The DNA for the CDR3 is TGTGCCAGCAGCTCCCGGGACCACTACGAGCAGTACGTC. The V gene is TRBV11-2, the J gene TRBJ2-7, with D tentatively TRBD1 or TRBD2 (5 bases each). CDR1 and CDR2 from the germline V gene are SGHAT and FQNNGV. There are 13 residues in the CDR3. Trimming removed 4 bases at V and 3 bases at J, with 10 bases between.

This clonotype was seen more than once but under ten times. V and J are TRBV7-8 and TRBJ2-1; D is unclear. V shed 0 bases and J shed 7 bases, with 10 bases lying between them. Per germline, CDR1 SGHVS and CDR2 FQNEAQ. The CDR3 length is 14 residues. This CDR3 reads CASSLAATSNEQFF. In DNA, the CDR3 is TGTGCCAGCAGCTTAGCAGCTACCTCAAATGAGCAGTTCTTC.

As regards this clonotype: Its ends do not fully match the called genes, so a read error is possible. V is TRBV5-5 and J is TRBJ2-2; tentatively, D is TRBD2 (6 bases). There are 13 residues in the CDR3. Germline V lookup: CDR1 SGHKS, CDR2 YYEKEE (reference sequence). The CDR3 DNA is TGTGCCAGCAGTCGGACTAACATCGGGGAGCTGTTTTTT. It specifies CASSRTNIGELFF. Combining the CDR3 with reference TRBV5-5 and TRBJ2-2 gives the whole variable domain DAGVTQSPTHLIKTRGQQVTLRCSPISGHKSVSWYQQVLGQGPQFIFQYYEKEERGRGNFPDRFSARQFPNYSSELNVNALLLGDSALYLCASSRTNIGELFFGEGSRLTVL.

The chain joins TRBV28 to TRBJ1-1; 7 positions match TRBD1. This CDR3 contains 12 residues. Germline trimming cut 4 bases from V and 9 bases from J; bases unmatched to any gene: 5. In germline, CDR1 is MDHEN, CDR2 SYDVKM. CDR3 amino acids: CASSSQTGQAFF. The CDR3 bases are TGTGCCAGCAGTTCACAGACAGGGCAAGCTTTCTTT.